A selection of T cell receptor beta chains follows, all from one sample in a study of cytomegalovirus exposure and HLA in healthy donors. Clones were sequenced by immunoSEQ multiplex PCR, and TCRdb holds only the in-frame ones, with some missing. Of about 88,000 clones listed, 55% to 75% were seen once; the top ten hold about 2.9%. Sequenced material: PBMCs. The receptors originated from a man aged 50 to 59 in good health and CMV-seronegative. Both conserved end residues are part of each CDR3. The D gene is left open where the match is weak. Size tells how often a clone was seen (once, few, many) or the class of an expanded clone, and some rows leave it out.

CDR3: CASSHTGVLDYGYTF
DNA: TGTGCCAGCAGCCACACAGGGGTTTTAGACTATGGCTACACCTTC
J: TRBJ1-2
size: -
D: TRBD1
V: TRBV27

CDR3: CASSPRLAGSLPDTQYF
DNA: TGTGCCAGCTCACCTCGGCTAGCGGGGTCCCTTCCGGATACGCAGTATTTT
J: TRBJ2-3
size: -
D: TRBD2
V: TRBV18

CDR3: CASSLDPGVSYEQYF
DNA: TGTGCCAGCAGCTTGGATCCGGGAGTCTCCTACGAGCAGTACTTC
J: TRBJ2-7
size: -
D: -
V: TRBV5-4

CDR3: CASSFMDRNTEAFF
DNA: TGTGCCAGCAGCTTTATGGACAGAAACACTGAAGCTTTCTTT
J: TRBJ1-1
size: -
D: -
V: TRBV7-6

CDR3: CASSLVGTSGSFYNEQFF
DNA: TGTGCCAGCAGCTTAGTAGGGACTAGCGGGAGTTTCTACAATGAGCAGTTCTTC
J: TRBJ2-1
size: -
D: TRBD2
V: TRBV7-6

CDR3: CASSPFRASSYNSPLHF
DNA: TGTGCCAGCTCACCATTCAGGGCAAGCTCCTATAATTCACCCCTCCACTTT
J: TRBJ1-6
size: -
D: -
V: TRBV18

CDR3: CASVSYNEQFF
DNA: TGTGCCAGCGTATCCTACAATGAGCAGTTCTTC
J: TRBJ2-1
size: -
D: -
V: TRBV5-8

CDR3: CASSLNSGQETQYF
DNA: TGTGCCAGCAGTTTAAACAGTGGCCAAGAGACCCAGTACTTC
J: TRBJ2-5
size: -
D: -
V: TRBV28

CDR3: CASSQSWGGYEQYF
DNA: TGCGCCAGCAGCCAGTCCTGGGGGGGCTACGAGCAGTACTTC
J: TRBJ2-7
size: -
D: TRBD2
V: TRBV4-3

CDR3: CASSLREGRTDTQYF
DNA: TGTGCCAGCAGCTTGCGGGAGGGCCGGACAGATACGCAGTATTTT
J: TRBJ2-3
size: -
D: TRBD2
V: TRBV11-3

CDR3: CASSADRRGGYTF
DNA: TGTGCCAGCAGCGCCGACAGGCGCGGTGGCTACACCTTC
J: TRBJ1-2
size: -
D: -
V: TRBV7-2

CDR3: CASSLALALRGEDTQYF
DNA: TGCGCCAGCAGCTTGGCCTTGGCTCTCAGGGGGGAAGATACGCAGTATTTT
J: TRBJ2-3
size: -
D: -
V: TRBV5-1

CDR3: CASSLTGNTEAFF
DNA: TGTGCCAGCAGCCTGACAGGGAACACTGAAGCTTTCTTT
J: TRBJ1-1
size: few
D: -
V: TRBV5-4

CDR3: CASSPRLGGGYHEQFF
DNA: TGTGCCAGCAGTCCCCGGCTTGGCGGGGGGTACCATGAGCAGTTCTTC
J: TRBJ2-1
size: -
D: TRBD2
V: TRBV6-4

CDR3: CASSIVDRGETQYF
DNA: TGTGCCAGCAGCATCGTGGACAGGGGAGAGACCCAGTACTTC
J: TRBJ2-5
size: -
D: TRBD1
V: TRBV9

CDR3: CASSLAGTGVSPLHF
DNA: TGTGCCAGCAGCTTAGCCGGGACAGGGGTCTCACCCCTCCACTTT
J: TRBJ1-6
size: -
D: TRBD1
V: TRBV7-6

CDR3: CASSPYQPQHF
DNA: TGTGCCAGCAGCCCGTATCAGCCCCAGCATTTT
J: TRBJ1-5
size: -
D: -
V: TRBV11-3

CDR3: CASSIRGTRAVVQYF
DNA: TGTGCCAGCAGTATAAGGGGGACACGGGCGGTTGTGCAGTACTTC
J: TRBJ2-7
size: -
D: -
V: TRBV28

CDR3: CASSSTGGRETQYF
DNA: TGCGCCAGCAGCTCAACGGGGGGCCGCGAGACCCAGTACTTC
J: TRBJ2-5
size: -
D: -
V: TRBV4-1